One and the same sample provided the 8 T cell receptor beta chains below, sequenced in a study of regulatory T cells in long-lasting Graves disease. Library construction for TCR beta used iRepertoire HTBI primers and Arm-PCR of CDR3 regions. TCRdb passed the multiplex PCR reads through MiXCR, listing each CDR3 protein once. The table lists some 400,000 distinct CDR3 sequences, about 15% of them singletons. The time point here: newly diagnosed GD, antithyroid drugs for less than 3 months. Researchers made the TCR library from RNA that was extracted from PBMCs. The data also belong to a second study, concerning T cells in Graves' hyperthyroidism and ophthalmopathy.

The sequenced sample was peripheral blood mononuclear cells (PBMCs), obtained at new diagnosis, from a patient treated with antithyroid drugs. These receptors originate from a woman in her 30s with Graves disease.

This clonotype was recorded at least ten times. V usage is TRBV13 and J usage is TRBJ2-5; D unclear. V lost 5 bases to trimming and J lost 5 bases, with 18 bases between them. CDR3 length equals 15 residues. Germline V lookup: CDR1 PRHDT, CDR2 FYEKMQ (reference sequence). CDR3 sequence: CASSPRSNHMETQYF. In nucleotides, the CDR3 is TGTGCCAGCAGCCCCCGTTCCAACCATATGGAGACCCAGTACTTC.

The V and J genes are TRBV2 and TRBJ1-2, with a weak D call TRBD1 (5 bases). V was cut by 6 bases and J by 0 bases, with 11 bases left in between. From germline, CDR1 is SNHLY and CDR2 FYNNEI. CDR3 length: 14 amino acids. This chain's CDR3 is CASSTQGANYGYTF. CDR3 bases: TGTGCCAGCAGCACCCAGGGAGCTAACTATGGCTACACCTTC.

This clonotype was seen a few times. The rearrangement joins TRBV25-1 to TRBJ2-5; possible D gene TRBD2, 6 bases. CDR1 is MGHDK, CDR2 SYGVNS, per germline. The V end lost 0 bases, the J end lost 0 bases, and 11 bases lay between the germline ends. This CDR3 comprises 16 residues. The CDR3 DNA follows: TGTGCCAGCAGTGAATATGGGGGGAGACACCAAGAGACCCAGTACTTC. Translated, it gives CASSEYGGRHQETQYF.

At least ten counts were recorded for this clonotype. The chain uses TRBV28 and TRBJ2-7, with a weak D call TRBD1 (5 bases). CDR3 size: 14 residues. The germline V gene encodes CDR1 MDHEN and CDR2 SYDVKM. Trimming pared 9 bases from V and 4 bases from J, leaving 19 bases between. The CDR3 region is CASNPWGTEYEQYF. The CDR3 DNA reads TGTGCCAGTAATCCTTGGGGCACCGAGTACGAGCAGTACTTC.

This clonotype appeared a few times. J is TRBJ1-4 and V is TRBV19, with 9 bases that match TRBD1. From germline, CDR1 is LNHDA and CDR2 SQIVND (reference sequence). This CDR3 spans 15 amino acids. Losses at the gene ends were 4 bases for V and 7 bases for J; bases not matched to a gene: 7. CDR3 nucleotides: TGTGCCAGTAGTACTCCCCTGACAGGGGGTGAAAAACTGTTTTTT. It specifies CASSTPLTGGEKLFF.

This clonotype was counted many times. V and J are TRBV30 and TRBJ2-1, with a weak D call TRBD2 (6 bases). From germline, CDR1 is GTSNPN and CDR2 SVGIG (reference sequence). Deletions cut 0 bases from V and 9 bases from J, with 18 bases between. CDR3 length: 15 residues. The CDR3 DNA reads TGTGCCTGGAGTGTGAAGGTCGGGGGTCTGGGTGAGCAGTTCTTC. The encoded protein is CAWSVKVGGLGEQFF.

There are many counts of this clonotype. The CDR3 is CASSLGIVQFF. The DNA for the CDR3 is TGTGCCAGCAGCTTGGGGATAGTTCAGTTCTTC. The V and J genes are TRBV5-6 and TRBJ2-4; D ambiguous. TRBJ2-1 matches the DNA end more closely, so the J call is doubtful. The CDR3 spans 11 residues. Germline CDR1 is SGHDT and CDR2 is YYEEEE.

V usage is TRBV19 and J usage is TRBJ2-1, with 9 bases matching TRBD2. This CDR3 has 15 residues. V trimming: 4 bases; J trimming: 8 bases; junction bases outside the gene matches: 9. Germline V lookup: CDR1 LNHDA, CDR2 SQIVND (reference sequence). CDR3 loop: CASSTGTSLPDEQFF. The CDR3 DNA follows: TGTGCCAGTAGTACCGGGACTAGCCTGCCGGATGAGCAGTTCTTC.